The next 5 T cell receptor beta chains were all read from a single sample in a study of T cells in localized non-small cell lung cancer. Method: immunoSEQ multiplex PCR; TCRdb's copy keeps in-frame clones and lacks some. The sample consists of more than 30,000 clones, 78% of them appearing once. The starting material was peripheral blood, obtained before any cancer treatment. These receptors were obtained from a male donor aged 60 or over with stage II squamous cell lung carcinoma.

V gene TRBV7-6 combines with J gene TRBJ2-7; 8 positions match TRBD1. CDR1 and CDR2 (germline): SGHVS, FNYEAQ. V was clipped by 5 bases and J by 4 bases; unmatched bases: 10. This CDR3 is built from 15 residues. The CDR3 DNA sequence: TGTGCCAGCAGCCAAACAGGGGGAGGAAATTACGAGCAGTACTTC. Its protein product is CASSQTGGGNYEQYF.

Written as DNA, the CDR3 is TGTGCCAGCAGCTTGAGCCAAGAGACCCAGTACTTC. Its protein product is CASSLSQETQYF. The J gene is TRBJ2-5, the V gene TRBV5-8; D remains ambiguous. This CDR3 comprises 12 residues. Between the trimmed V and J ends, which lost 1 base and 1 base, there was a span of 2 bases. CDR1 SGHTS and CDR2 YDEGEE come from the germline V gene.

This clone was seen a few times. The rearrangement links TRBV6-5 to TRBJ1-2; TRBD1 agrees at 9 bases. J was trimmed by 8 bases and V by 3 bases; bases with no gene match: 7. This CDR3 region has 14 residues. Germline CDR1 MNHEY, CDR2 SVGAGI. CDR3 protein: CASSYRDREGGYTF. CDR3 DNA sequence: TGTGCCAGCAGTTATAGGGACAGGGAAGGCGGCTACACCTTC.

The chain links TRBV6-5 to TRBJ2-3; TRBD2 agrees at 10 bases. V lost 6 bases and J lost 4; bases outside the gene matches: 7. This CDR3 has 15 amino acids. From germline, CDR1 is MNHEY and CDR2 SVGAGI. CDR3 nucleotides: TGTGCCAGCAGGCCTAGGACTAGCGGTTCAGATACGCAGTATTTT. Protein sequence: CASRPRTSGSDTQYF.

The chain combines TRBV6-5 with TRBJ2-3; 9 positions match TRBD2. Germline CDR1 MNHEY, CDR2 SVGAGI. The CDR3 loop spans 15 amino acids. V shed 6 bases, J shed 2 bases, and the junction held 6 bases outside the gene matches. In DNA form, the CDR3 reads TGTGCCAGCAGCAATAGCGGGGGTCACACAGATACGCAGTATTTT. The encoded protein is CASSNSGGHTDTQYF.